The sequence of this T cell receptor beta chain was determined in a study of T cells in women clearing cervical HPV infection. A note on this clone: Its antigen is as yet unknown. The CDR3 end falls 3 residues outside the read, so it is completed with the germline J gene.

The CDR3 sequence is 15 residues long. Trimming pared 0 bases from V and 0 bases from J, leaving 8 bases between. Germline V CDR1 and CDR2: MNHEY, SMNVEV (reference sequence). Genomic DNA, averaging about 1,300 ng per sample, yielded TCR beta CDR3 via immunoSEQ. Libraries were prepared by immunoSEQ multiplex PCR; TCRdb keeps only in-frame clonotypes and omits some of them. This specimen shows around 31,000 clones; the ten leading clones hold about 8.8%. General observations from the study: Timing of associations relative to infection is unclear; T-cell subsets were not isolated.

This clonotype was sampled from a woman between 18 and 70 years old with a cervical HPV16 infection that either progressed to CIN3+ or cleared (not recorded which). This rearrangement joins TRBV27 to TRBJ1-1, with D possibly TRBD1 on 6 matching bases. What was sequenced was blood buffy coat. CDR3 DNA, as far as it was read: TGTGCCAGCAGTTTATCATCAGGGGTGAACACTGAA. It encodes CASSLSSGVNTE. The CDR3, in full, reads CASSLSSGVNTEAFF.